Listed here is a single TCR beta chain. This clonotype was seen ten or more times. Its antigen remains undetermined. Per-nucleotide qualities are absent, and no much larger clonotype sits a single base away. Including cysteine and phenylalanine, the CDR3 has 13 amino acids. Only CDR3 DNA is held: 39 bases, read in frame from base 1. V is cut by 8 bases and J by 6 bases, and the space between the germline ends is 13 bases. This record comes from a study of regulatory T cells in long-lasting Graves disease (dated by TCRdb to the early 2020s). Regarding the research as a whole: Newly diagnosed Graves' disease patients had taken antithyroid drugs for less than 3 months. A total of roughly 33 samples were covered by TCR sequencing, comprising some 13 persistent and around 20 newly diagnosed Graves' disease patients. The study was conducted in China and was registered as a clinical trial. Peripheral blood TCR sequencing and RNA sequencing compared persistent Graves' disease patients with newly diagnosed Graves' disease patients. The paper as a whole reports these results and caveats: Sequencing and analysis were limited to the TCR beta chain. More public clonotypes were shared among persistent patients (roughly 2,700) than among newly diagnosed patients (roughly 960). Compared with newly diagnosed patients, patients with persistent Graves' disease had lower TCR Shannon entropy and fewer highly expanded clones, which suggests clonal expansion. Preferential use of TRBV28, TRBJ1-2 and TRBJ2-5 was observed in persistent disease, whereas TRBV20-1 and TRBJ2-1 were favored in newly diagnosed disease. Peripheral blood alone was examined, since thyroid tissue, which constituted the primary lesion, could not be accessed. The authors noted that the small sample size was a limitation that may lower accuracy.

Library preparation used multiplex PCR. Sequencing instrument: Illumina HiSeq 4000. TCR beta libraries were built with iRepertoire HTBI primers and Arm-PCR amplification of CDR3 regions. PCR products were gel purified before sequencing. As for the original processing: Across samples, around 58 TRBV and 15 or so TRBJ segments were identified and used for gene usage analysis of CDR3 amino acid clonotypes. Filtered high-quality paired reads were merged into contigs using COPE and FqMerger. Contigs were aligned with BLAST to IMGT TRBV, TRBD and TRBJ reference genes, and CDR3 was defined per IMGT. Highly expanded clones were defined as clonotypes with a frequency above 0.1%. Repertoire diversity was measured by Shannon entropy, and V-J evenness by the Gini coefficient. A clonotype found in more than one individual was treated as public. TCRdb handled the public reads itself, with Q25 trimming in fastp and clone calling in MiXCR, and kept productive beta chains. Rows with a matching CDR3 protein are joined into one entry that keeps the most common DNA and genes. The V and J calls follow TCRdb's processing rather than the paper's. The sample table contains 360,000 or so distinct CDR3 sequences; only one count was recorded for 16% of them. The ten largest clones add up to 25% to 30% of the sample.

What this sample's time point label stands for: newly diagnosed GD, antithyroid drugs for less than 3 months. For both TCR sequencing and RNA sequencing, RNA was extracted from PBMCs using TRIzol. The diagnosis of Graves' disease followed American Thyroid Association guidelines. The patients came from an endocrinology department in Xi'an, China. Each patient gave around 9 milliliters of peripheral blood, collected in an EDTA anticoagulant tube. PBMCs were isolated by Ficoll Paque Plus density gradient separation without further T cell sorting. RNA quality was checked with an Agilent 2100 Bioanalyzer and agarose gel, and concentration with a NanoDrop 2000. The data were also submitted as part of a second study, on T cells in Graves' hyperthyroidism and ophthalmopathy. In that second paper, the authors write: Stable Graves' hyperthyroidism was defined as the absence of progression to ophthalmopathy over 18 months of follow-up. Hyperthyroidism patients were newly diagnosed, had a disease duration of under 2 months, and were aged 18 to 65 years. Exclusion was applied to patients with uncontrolled infections, other autoimmune diseases, pregnancy or lactation. Diagnoses relied on clinical symptoms, serum thyroxine and TRAb, thyroid ultrasound and orbital computed tomography. The first round of RT-PCR for the TCR CDR3 was performed with the HTBI primer set and the Qiagen OneStep RT-PCR kit. Most expanded thyroid clonotypes (frequency above 0.001) were also detected in blood, suggesting blood repertoires may reflect thyroid immune responses. In cross-validation, a model built on a 13 V-J signature told ophthalmopathy apart from stable hyperthyroidism with 85% to 90% sensitivity and 81% to 82% specificity, and in testing the same model reached 80%/75%. During validation, the model predicted progression to ophthalmopathy a median of approximately six months ahead of onset, with roughly 65% sensitivity and more than 72% specificity. A discovery cohort of around 98 patients, roughly 45 with Graves' ophthalmopathy and 55 to 60 with stable Graves' hyperthyroidism, was used to find distinguishing TCR V-J signatures. Prospective prediction of ophthalmopathy was tested in an independent validation cohort consisting of fewer than 20 hyperthyroidism patients and approximately 16 patients who later progressed to ophthalmopathy. The 100 discovery patients were randomly split 7:3 into training and test sets. The study also compared thyroid tissue and blood T-cell repertoires from more than 5 Graves' hyperthyroidism patients. After blood sampling, hyperthyroidism patients were treated with methimazole at a starting dose of 30 mg daily, and ophthalmopathy patients were treated with high-dose intravenous methylprednisolone. The libraries were constructed in a second round of multiplex PCR and then size-selected and purified. Sequencing of the libraries was done on an Illumina HiSeq2000 using paired-end 100 bp reads. SOAPnuke was used to process the raw data, throwing out any read that contained adapters or uncalled bases, had a mean Phred below 15, or lacked an exact constant-primer or identifier match. COPE v1.2.5 was used to merge the high-quality paired reads, and each unique nucleotide sequence was defined as a clonotype. Clonotypes were aligned to IMGT TRBV, TRBD and TRBJ reference segments using MiTCR v1.1. Analysis was restricted to V-J combinations with a frequency above 0.0001, which covered over 98% of repertoires. A TCS score was defined as the ratio of F50 (clonal expansion) to E x V (chaos), with BLOSUM62-based TCRdist applied between CDR3 peptides within each V-J. Welch's t-statistics and random forest reduced roughly 530 V-J features to about 12, which were used in a naive Bayes classifier (R e1071). Sample size was not statistically predetermined, and investigators were not blinded to group allocation. According to the paper, TCR Vbeta CDR3 sequencing was carried out on around 140 peripheral blood samples, which came from 40 to 45 ophthalmopathy, approximately 78 hyperthyroidism and approximately 17 progressor patients.

Rearrangement joined TRBV12-3 or TRBV12-4 to TRBJ2-2; no D gene can be assigned with confidence. The sequencing used peripheral blood mononuclear cells (PBMCs), collected at new diagnosis, from a patient treated with antithyroid drugs. This sequence was found in a man aged 35 to 55 with Graves disease. Donor details come from another sample of the same person, matched by shared clones. CDR3 sequence: CASGRHGAGELFF. The nucleotide sequence is given as TGTGCCAGCGGACGGCATGGGGCCGGGGAGCTGTTTTTT.